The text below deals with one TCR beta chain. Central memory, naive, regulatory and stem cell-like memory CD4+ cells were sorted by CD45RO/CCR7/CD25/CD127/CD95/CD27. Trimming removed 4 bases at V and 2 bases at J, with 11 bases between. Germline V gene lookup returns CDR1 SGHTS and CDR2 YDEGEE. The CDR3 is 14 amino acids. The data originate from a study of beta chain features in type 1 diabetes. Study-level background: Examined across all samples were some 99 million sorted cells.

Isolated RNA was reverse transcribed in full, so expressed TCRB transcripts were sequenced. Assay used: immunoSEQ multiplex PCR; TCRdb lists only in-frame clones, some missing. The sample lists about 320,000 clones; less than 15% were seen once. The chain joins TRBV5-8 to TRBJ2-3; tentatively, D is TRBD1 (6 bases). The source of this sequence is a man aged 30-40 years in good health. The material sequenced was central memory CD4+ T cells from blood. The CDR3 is CASSIGQYTDTQYF. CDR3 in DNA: TGTGCCAGCAGCATAGGACAGTACACAGATACGCAGTATTTT.